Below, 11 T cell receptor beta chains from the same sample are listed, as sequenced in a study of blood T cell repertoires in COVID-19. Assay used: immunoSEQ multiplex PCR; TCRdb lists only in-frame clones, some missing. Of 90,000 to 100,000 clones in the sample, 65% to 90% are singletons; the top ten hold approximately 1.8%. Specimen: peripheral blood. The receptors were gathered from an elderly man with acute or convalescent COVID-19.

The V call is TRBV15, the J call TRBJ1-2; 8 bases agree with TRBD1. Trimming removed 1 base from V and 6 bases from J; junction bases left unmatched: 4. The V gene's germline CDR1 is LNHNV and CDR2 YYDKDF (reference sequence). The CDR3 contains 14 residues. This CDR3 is CATSRARGLDGYTF. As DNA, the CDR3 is TGTGCCACCAGCAGAGCCAGGGGGCTGGATGGCTACACCTTC.

CDR3 in DNA: TGTGCCAGCAGTATGGGGGCCATTATTAATGAAAAACTGTTTTTT. Translation gives CASSMGAIINEKLFF. The chain recombines TRBV28 with TRBJ1-4; D perhaps matches TRBD1 (6 bases). The V gene lost 5 bases and the J gene lost 4 bases, with 14 bases spanning the gap. This CDR3 has 15 residues. From germline, CDR1 is MDHEN and CDR2 SYDVKM.

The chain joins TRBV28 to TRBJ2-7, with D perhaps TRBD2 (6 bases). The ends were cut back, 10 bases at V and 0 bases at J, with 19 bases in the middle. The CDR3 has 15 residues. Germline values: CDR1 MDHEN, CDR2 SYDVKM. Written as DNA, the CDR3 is TGTGCCACACATACGGGGGACTTAAGCTCCTACGAGCAGTACTTC. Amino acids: CATHTGDLSSYEQYF.

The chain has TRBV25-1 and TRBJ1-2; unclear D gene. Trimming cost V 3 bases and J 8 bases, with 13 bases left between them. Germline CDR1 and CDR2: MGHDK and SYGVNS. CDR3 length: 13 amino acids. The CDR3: CASSDPRFRGYTF. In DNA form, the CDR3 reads TGTGCCAGCAGTGATCCGCGGTTTAGGGGCTACACCTTC.

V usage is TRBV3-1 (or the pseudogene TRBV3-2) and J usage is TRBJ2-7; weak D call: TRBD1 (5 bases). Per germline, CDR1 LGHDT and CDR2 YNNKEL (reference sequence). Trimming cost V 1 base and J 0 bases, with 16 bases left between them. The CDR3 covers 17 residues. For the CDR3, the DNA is TGTGCCAGCAGCCAAGCCTCTGACAGCCCCAGCTCCTACGAGCAGTACTTC. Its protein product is CASSQASDSPSSYEQYF.

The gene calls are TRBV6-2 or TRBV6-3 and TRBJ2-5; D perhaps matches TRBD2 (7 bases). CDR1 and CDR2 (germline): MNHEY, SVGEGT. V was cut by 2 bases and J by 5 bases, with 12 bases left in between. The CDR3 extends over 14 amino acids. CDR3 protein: CASSYRGRVETQYF. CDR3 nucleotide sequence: TGTGCCAGCAGTTACAGGGGGAGGGTGGAGACCCAGTACTTC.

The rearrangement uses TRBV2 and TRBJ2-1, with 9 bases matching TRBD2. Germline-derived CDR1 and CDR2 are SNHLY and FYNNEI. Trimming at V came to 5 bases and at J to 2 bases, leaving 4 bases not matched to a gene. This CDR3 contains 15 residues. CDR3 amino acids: CASSSSGMPYNEQFF. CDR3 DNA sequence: TGTGCCAGCAGTTCTAGCGGGATGCCCTACAATGAGCAGTTCTTC.

This CDR3 is CASSLGVAGGSYEQYF. CDR3 bases: TGTGCCAGCAGCTTAGGGGTAGCGGGAGGGTCCTACGAGCAGTACTTC. The chain employs TRBV7-2 and TRBJ2-7; 11 bases fit TRBD2. Per germline, CDR1 SGHTA and CDR2 FQGNSA. With V trimmed by 1 base and J by 1 base, 3 bases remained unmatched. The CDR3 is 16 residues long.

The CDR3 is CASSQGGLAGGPYNEQFF. DNA for the CDR3: TGCGCCAGCAGCCAAGGGGGGCTCGCGGGAGGGCCCTACAATGAGCAGTTCTTC. V and J are TRBV4-3 and TRBJ2-1; 9 nucleotides match TRBD2. V was pared by 1 base and J by 2 bases, with 9 bases of the junction left unmatched. Germline lookup yields CDR1 LGHNA and CDR2 YSLEER. This CDR3 comprises 18 residues.

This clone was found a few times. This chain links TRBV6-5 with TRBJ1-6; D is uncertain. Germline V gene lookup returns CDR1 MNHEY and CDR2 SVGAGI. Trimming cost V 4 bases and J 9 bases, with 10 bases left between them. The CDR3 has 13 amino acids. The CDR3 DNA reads TGTGCCAGCAGTTCCGGCCGAGGTTCACCCCTCCACTTT. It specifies CASSSGRGSPLHF.

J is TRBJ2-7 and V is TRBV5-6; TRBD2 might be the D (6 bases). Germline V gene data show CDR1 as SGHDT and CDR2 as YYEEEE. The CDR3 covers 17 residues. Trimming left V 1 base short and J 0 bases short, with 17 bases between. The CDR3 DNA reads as TGTGCCAGCAGCTTGTCCCCGGGGAGGACCCGCTCCTACGAGCAGTACTTC. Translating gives CASSLSPGRTRSYEQYF.